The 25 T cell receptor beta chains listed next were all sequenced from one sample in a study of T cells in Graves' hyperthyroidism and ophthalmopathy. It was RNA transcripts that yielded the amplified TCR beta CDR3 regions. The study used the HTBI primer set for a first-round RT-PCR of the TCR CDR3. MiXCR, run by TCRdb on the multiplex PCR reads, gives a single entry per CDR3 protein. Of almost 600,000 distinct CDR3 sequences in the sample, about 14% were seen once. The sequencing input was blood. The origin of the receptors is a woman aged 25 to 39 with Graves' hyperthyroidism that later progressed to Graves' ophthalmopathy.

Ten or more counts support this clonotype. This chain's CDR3 is CSVEAPIGQNTEAFF. As DNA, the CDR3 is TGCAGCGTTGAAGCCCCTATAGGTCAGAACACTGAAGCTTTCTTT. The rearrangement links TRBV29-1 to TRBJ1-1; D is unresolved. This CDR3 is 15 amino acids long. CDR1 and CDR2 from the germline V gene are SQVTM and ANQGSEA. V gave up 1 base and J gave up 1 base, with 13 bases separating them.

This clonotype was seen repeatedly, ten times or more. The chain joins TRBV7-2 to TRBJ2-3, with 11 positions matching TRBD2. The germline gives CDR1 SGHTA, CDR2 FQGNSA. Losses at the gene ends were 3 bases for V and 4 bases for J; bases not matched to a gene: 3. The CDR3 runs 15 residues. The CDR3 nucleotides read TGTGCCAGCAGCTTGACTAGCGGGGTAGCAGATACGCAGTATTTT. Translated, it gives CASSLTSGVADTQYF.

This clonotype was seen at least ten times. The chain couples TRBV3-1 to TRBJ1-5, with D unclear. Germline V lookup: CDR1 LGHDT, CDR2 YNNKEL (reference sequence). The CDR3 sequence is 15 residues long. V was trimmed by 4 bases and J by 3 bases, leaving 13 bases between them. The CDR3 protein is CASSLGPLSNQPQHF. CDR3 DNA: TGTGCCAGCAGCCTGGGCCCCTTATCCAATCAGCCCCAGCATTTT.

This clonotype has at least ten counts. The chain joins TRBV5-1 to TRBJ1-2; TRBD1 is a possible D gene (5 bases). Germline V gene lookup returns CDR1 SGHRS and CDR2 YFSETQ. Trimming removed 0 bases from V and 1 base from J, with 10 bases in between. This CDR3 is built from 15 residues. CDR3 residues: CASSLAGTGNYGYTF. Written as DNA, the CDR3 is TGCGCCAGCAGCTTGGCAGGGACGGGTAACTATGGCTACACCTTC.

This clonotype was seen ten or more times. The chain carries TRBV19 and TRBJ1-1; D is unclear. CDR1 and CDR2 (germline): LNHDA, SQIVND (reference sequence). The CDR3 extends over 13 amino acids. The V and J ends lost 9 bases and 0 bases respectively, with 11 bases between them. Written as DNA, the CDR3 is TGTGCCAGCAGCTCCGGAGTGAACACTGAAGCTTTCTTT. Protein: CASSSGVNTEAFF.

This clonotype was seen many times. Here the CDR3 DNA reads TGTGCCAGCAGATCTTTAAGCTCCTACGAGCAGTACTTC. Translating gives CASRSLSSYEQYF. The chain recombines TRBV6-1 with TRBJ2-7; D not certain. V was cut by 6 bases and J by 0 bases, with 9 bases left in between. CDR3 size: 13 residues. Per the germline V gene, CDR1 is MNHNS and CDR2 is SASEGT.

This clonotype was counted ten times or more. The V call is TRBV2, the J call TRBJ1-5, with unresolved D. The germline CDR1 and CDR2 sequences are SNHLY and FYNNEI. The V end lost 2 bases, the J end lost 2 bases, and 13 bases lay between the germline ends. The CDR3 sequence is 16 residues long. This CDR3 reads CASSERGDKGNQPQHF. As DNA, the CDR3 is TGTGCCAGCAGTGAAAGAGGTGATAAGGGCAATCAGCCCCAGCATTTT.

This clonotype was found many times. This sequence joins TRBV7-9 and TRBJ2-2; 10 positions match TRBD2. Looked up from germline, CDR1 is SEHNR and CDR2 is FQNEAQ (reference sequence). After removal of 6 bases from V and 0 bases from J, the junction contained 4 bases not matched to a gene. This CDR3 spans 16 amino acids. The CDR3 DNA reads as TGTGCCAGCAGAGTAGCGGGAGGCACGAACACCGGGGAGCTGTTTTTT. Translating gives CASRVAGGTNTGELFF.

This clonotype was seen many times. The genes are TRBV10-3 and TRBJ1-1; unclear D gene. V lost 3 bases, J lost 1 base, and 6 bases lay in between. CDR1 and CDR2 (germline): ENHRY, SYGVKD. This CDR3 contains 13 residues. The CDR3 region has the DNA TGTGCCATCAGTGATGCAGCGAACACTGAAGCTTTCTTT. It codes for CAISDAANTEAFF.

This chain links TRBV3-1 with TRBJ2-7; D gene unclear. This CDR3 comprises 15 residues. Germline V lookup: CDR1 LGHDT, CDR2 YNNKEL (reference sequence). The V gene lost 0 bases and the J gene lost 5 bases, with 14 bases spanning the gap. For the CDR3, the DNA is TGTGCCAGCAGCCAAGAGAGATTAGAGACAAACGAGCAGTACTTC. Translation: CASSQERLETNEQYF.

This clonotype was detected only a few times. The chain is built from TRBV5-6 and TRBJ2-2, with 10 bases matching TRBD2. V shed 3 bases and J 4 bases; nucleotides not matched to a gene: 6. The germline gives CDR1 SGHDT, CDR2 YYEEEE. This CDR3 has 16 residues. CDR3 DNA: TGTGCCAGCAGCTCCACCGGGACTAGCGTCACCGGGGAGCTGTTTTTT. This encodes CASSSTGTSVTGELFF.

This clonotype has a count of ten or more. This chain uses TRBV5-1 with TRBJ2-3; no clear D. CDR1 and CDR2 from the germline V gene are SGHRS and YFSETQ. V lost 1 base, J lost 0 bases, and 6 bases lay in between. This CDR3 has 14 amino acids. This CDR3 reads CASSLSVSTDTQYF. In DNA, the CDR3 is TGCGCCAGCAGCTTGTCAGTTAGCACAGATACGCAGTATTTT.

The DNA of the CDR3 is TGTGCCTGGAGTATCAGGGGAGGGTCTGAAGCTTTCTTT. This codes for CAWSIRGGSEAFF. The chain has TRBV30 and TRBJ1-1; D perhaps matches TRBD1 (6 bases). The CDR3 consists of 13 residues. Trimming shortened V by 2 bases and J by 6 bases, and 13 bases separated the two germline ends. From germline, CDR1 is GTSNPN and CDR2 SVGIG (reference sequence).

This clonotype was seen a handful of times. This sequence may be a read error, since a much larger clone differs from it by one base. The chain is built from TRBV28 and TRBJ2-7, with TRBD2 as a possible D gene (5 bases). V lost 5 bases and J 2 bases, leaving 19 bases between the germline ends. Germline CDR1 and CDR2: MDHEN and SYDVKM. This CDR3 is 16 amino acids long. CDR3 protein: CASSLLSSSTTYEQYF. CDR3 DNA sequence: TGTGCCAGCAGTCTCCTTTCTAGCAGTACAACCTACGAGCAGTACTTC.

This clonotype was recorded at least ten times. CDR3 protein: CASSPGLVATDTQYF. The CDR3 DNA reads TGTGCCAGCAGCCCCGGACTAGTTGCCACAGATACGCAGTATTTT. The V call is TRBV6-2 or TRBV6-3, the J call TRBJ2-3; 7 positions agree with TRBD2. Trimming cost V 6 bases and J 2 bases; bases outside gene matches: 8. The length of the CDR3 is 15 residues. Germline values: CDR1 MNHEY, CDR2 SVGEGT.

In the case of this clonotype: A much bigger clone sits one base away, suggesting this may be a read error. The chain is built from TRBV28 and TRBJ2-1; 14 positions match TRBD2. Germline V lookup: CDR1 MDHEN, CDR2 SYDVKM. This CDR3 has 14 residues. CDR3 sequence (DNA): TGTGCCTGCAGTTTGGGACCGGGACTAGCGGGAGAGTTCTTC. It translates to CACSLGPGLAGEFF.

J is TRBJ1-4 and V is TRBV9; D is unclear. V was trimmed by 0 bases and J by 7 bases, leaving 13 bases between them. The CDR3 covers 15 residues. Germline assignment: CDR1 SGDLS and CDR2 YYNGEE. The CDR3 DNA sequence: TGTGCCAGCAGCGTAGAGGGAGGGTCGAGTGAAAAACTGTTTTTT. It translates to CASSVEGGSSEKLFF.

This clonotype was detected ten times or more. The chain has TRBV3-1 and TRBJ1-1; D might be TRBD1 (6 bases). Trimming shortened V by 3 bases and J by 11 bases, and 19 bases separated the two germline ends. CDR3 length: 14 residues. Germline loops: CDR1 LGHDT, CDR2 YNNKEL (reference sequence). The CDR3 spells CASSQGGHTERAFF. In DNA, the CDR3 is TGTGCCAGCAGCCAGGGGGGGCACACAGAGCGGGCTTTCTTT.

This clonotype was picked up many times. The CDR3 reads CASSGGTRGYTF. CDR3 coding DNA: TGTGCCAGCAGTGGGGGGACCCGCGGCTACACCTTC. V and J are TRBV2 and TRBJ1-2; a possible D gene is TRBD1 (5 bases). Looked up from germline, CDR1 is SNHLY and CDR2 is FYNNEI. The ends were cut back, 4 bases at V and 8 bases at J, with 11 bases in the middle. CDR3 size: 12 residues.

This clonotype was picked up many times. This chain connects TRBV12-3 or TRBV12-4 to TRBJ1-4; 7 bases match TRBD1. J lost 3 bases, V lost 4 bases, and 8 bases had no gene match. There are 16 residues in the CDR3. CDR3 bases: TGTGCCAGCAGTTCAACGTACAGGGGTTCTAATGAAAAACTGTTTTTT. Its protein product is CASSSTYRGSNEKLFF.

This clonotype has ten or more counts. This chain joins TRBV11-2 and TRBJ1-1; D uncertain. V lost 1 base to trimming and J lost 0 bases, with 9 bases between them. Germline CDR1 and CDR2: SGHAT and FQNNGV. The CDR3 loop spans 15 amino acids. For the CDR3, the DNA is TGTGCCAGCAGCTTAGTCGGCGGGATGAACACTGAAGCTTTCTTT. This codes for CASSLVGGMNTEAFF. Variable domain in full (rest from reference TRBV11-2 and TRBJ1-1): EAGVAQSPRYKIIEKRQSVAFWCNPISGHATLYWYQQILGQGPKLLIQFQNNGVVDDSQLPKDRFSAERLKGVDSTLKIQPAKLEDSAVYLCASSLVGGMNTEAFFGQGTRLTVV.

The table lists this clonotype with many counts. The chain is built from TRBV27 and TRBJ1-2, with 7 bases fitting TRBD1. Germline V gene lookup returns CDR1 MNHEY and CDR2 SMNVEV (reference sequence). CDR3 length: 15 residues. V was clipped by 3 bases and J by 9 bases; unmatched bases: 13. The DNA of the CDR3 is TGTGCCAGCAGTTTCCGGGACAGTGGCCTTCTAAGCTACACCTTC. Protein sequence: CASSFRDSGLLSYTF.

This chain's CDR3 is CASSHRENSPLHF. CDR3 DNA: TGTGCCAGCAGCCACAGGGAAAATTCACCCCTCCACTTT. This chain links TRBV3-1 with TRBJ1-6, with D perhaps TRBD1 (5 bases). From germline, CDR1 is LGHDT and CDR2 YNNKEL (reference sequence). V was trimmed by 3 bases and J by 7 bases, leaving 7 bases between them. The CDR3 contains 13 residues. The variable domain in full, with the rest retrieved from reference TRBV3-1 and TRBJ1-6, is DTAVSQTPKYLVTQMGNDKSIKCEQNLGHDTMYWYKQDSKKFLKIMFSYNNKELIINETVPNRFSPKSPDKAHLNLHINSLELGDSAVYFCASSHRENSPLHFGNGTRLTVT.

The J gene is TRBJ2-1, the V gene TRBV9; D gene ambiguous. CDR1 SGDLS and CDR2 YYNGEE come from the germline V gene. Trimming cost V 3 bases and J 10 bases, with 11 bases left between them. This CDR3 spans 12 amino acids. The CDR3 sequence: CASSATEREQFF. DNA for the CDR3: TGTGCCAGCAGCGCGACGGAAAGGGAGCAGTTCTTC. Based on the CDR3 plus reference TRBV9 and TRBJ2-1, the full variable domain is DSGVTQTPKHLITATGQRVTLRCSPRSGDLSVYWYQQSLDQGLQFLIQYYNGEERAKGNILERFSAQQFPDLHSELNLSSLELGDSALYFCASSATEREQFFGPGTRLTVL.

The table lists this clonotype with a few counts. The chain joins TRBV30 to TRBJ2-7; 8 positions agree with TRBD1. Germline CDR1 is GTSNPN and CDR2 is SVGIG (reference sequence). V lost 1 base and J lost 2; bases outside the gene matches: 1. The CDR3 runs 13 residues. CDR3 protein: CAWSETGAYEQYF. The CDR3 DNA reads TGTGCCTGGAGTGAGACAGGGGCCTACGAGCAGTACTTC. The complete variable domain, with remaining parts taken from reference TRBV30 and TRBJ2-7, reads SQTIHQWPATLVQPVGSPLSLECTVEGTSNPNLYWYRQAAGRGLQLLFYSVGIGQISSEVPQNLSASRPQDRQFILSSKKLLLSDSGFYLCAWSETGAYEQYFGPGTRLTVT.